These T cell receptor beta chains were read from a single sample in a study of cytomegalovirus exposure and HLA in healthy donors. Generated by immunoSEQ multiplex PCR, the TCRdb table keeps only in-frame clones and is missing some. The sample shows 180,000 or so clones, roughly 86% of them seen only once. Sequencing was carried out using PBMCs. These receptors were taken from a man in his late teens or twenties in good health and CMV-seropositive. Both conserved end residues are part of each CDR3. The D gene is left open where the match is weak. Expanded clones are given a class, and other clones once, few, many or no size at all.

clone size: .
V gene: TRBV7-2
J gene: TRBJ1-2
D gene: .
CDR3 DNA: TGTGCCAGCAGCCCTGGGGCAGGGGACGGCTACACCTTC
CDR3 protein: CASSPGAGDGYTF

clone size: .
V gene: TRBV9
J gene: TRBJ2-5
D gene: .
CDR3 DNA: TGTGCCAGCAGCGGTACCGCAGGGCTCCAAGAGACCCAGTACTTC
CDR3 protein: CASSGTAGLQETQYF

clone size: .
V gene: TRBV19
J gene: TRBJ2-1
D gene: .
CDR3 DNA: TGTGCCAGTAGTTTGCCCGGGAGTCACAATGAGCAGTTCTTC
CDR3 protein: CASSLPGSHNEQFF

clone size: .
V gene: TRBV9
J gene: TRBJ2-7
D gene: .
CDR3 DNA: TGTGCCAGCAGCGGATCTTCTGGCCAATACGAGCAGTACTTC
CDR3 protein: CASSGSSGQYEQYF

clone size: .
V gene: TRBV28
J gene: TRBJ1-3
D gene: .
CDR3 DNA: TGTGCCAGCAGCCTTCGACAGTATAGCCTCTCTGGAAACACCATATATTTT
CDR3 protein: CASSLRQYSLSGNTIYF

clone size: .
V gene: TRBV29-1
J gene: TRBJ1-1
D gene: .
CDR3 DNA: TGCAGCGTTACAGGGAACGTGAACACTGAAGCTTTCTTT
CDR3 protein: CSVTGNVNTEAFF

clone size: .
V gene: TRBV11-2
J gene: TRBJ2-1
D gene: .
CDR3 DNA: TGTGCCAGCAGCTTAGATCTAGGTTACAATGAGCAGTTCTTC
CDR3 protein: CASSLDLGYNEQFF

clone size: .
V gene: TRBV7-2
J gene: TRBJ2-7
D gene: TRBD1
CDR3 DNA: TGTGCCAGCAGTGTCCAGGGGGCCCTTTCCTACGAGCAGTACTTC
CDR3 protein: CASSVQGALSYEQYF

clone size: .
V gene: TRBV6-4
J gene: TRBJ2-3
D gene: .
CDR3 DNA: TGTGCCAGCAGTGGGGGCTCCGCCACAGATACGCAGTATTTT
CDR3 protein: CASSGGSATDTQYF

clone size: .
V gene: TRBV9
J gene: TRBJ2-3
D gene: TRBD2
CDR3 DNA: TGTGCCAGCAGCATAGACGGGGGGTCGGGAGATACGCAGTATTTT
CDR3 protein: CASSIDGGSGDTQYF

clone size: .
V gene: TRBV29-1
J gene: TRBJ2-2
D gene: .
CDR3 DNA: TGCAGCGTTGGTAGTACGCGGAGTCCCGGGGAGCTGTTTTTT
CDR3 protein: CSVGSTRSPGELFF

clone size: .
V gene: TRBV6-1
J gene: TRBJ1-1
D gene: .
CDR3 DNA: TGTGCCAGCACACACCCATCCGGGGGGAACACTGAAGCTTTCTTT
CDR3 protein: CASTHPSGGNTEAFF

clone size: .
V gene: TRBV6-1
J gene: TRBJ2-7
D gene: .
CDR3 DNA: TGTGCCAGCAGGTCAGGGTACTCCTACGAGCAGTACTTC
CDR3 protein: CASRSGYSYEQYF

clone size: .
V gene: TRBV27
J gene: TRBJ2-7
D gene: .
CDR3 DNA: TGTGCCAGCGGTGAGGGTACCTTAGCCGAGCAGTACTTC
CDR3 protein: CASGEGTLAEQYF

clone size: .
V gene: TRBV7-2
J gene: TRBJ1-2
D gene: TRBD1
CDR3 DNA: TGTGCCAGCAGCCCCCGCCAGGGGGGAAACTATGGCTACACCTTC
CDR3 protein: CASSPRQGGNYGYTF

clone size: once
V gene: TRBV4-3
J gene: TRBJ1-4
D gene: .
CDR3 DNA: TGCGCCAGCAGCCAAGATGGGGGCTTCACTAATGAAAAACTGTTTTTT
CDR3 protein: CASSQDGGFTNEKLFF

clone size: .
V gene: TRBV19
J gene: TRBJ1-6
D gene: TRBD1
CDR3 DNA: TGTGCCAGTAGTATTTGGGGGACAGGGACAAATTCACCCCTCCACTTT
CDR3 protein: CASSIWGTGTNSPLHF

clone size: .
V gene: TRBV7-8
J gene: TRBJ2-1
D gene: .
CDR3 DNA: TGTGCCAGCAGCCCTCACAGGGAACCCCAGTTCTTC
CDR3 protein: CASSPHREPQFF

clone size: .
V gene: TRBV25-1
J gene: TRBJ2-4
D gene: .
CDR3 DNA: TGTGCCAGCAGCGCCGCGGGTACCAAAAACATTCAGTACTTC
CDR3 protein: CASSAAGTKNIQYF

clone size: .
V gene: TRBV6-5
J gene: TRBJ2-1
D gene: TRBD2
CDR3 DNA: TGTGCCAGCAGTTATAGCGGGATTCCCAATGAGCAGTTCTTC
CDR3 protein: CASSYSGIPNEQFF

clone size: .
V gene: TRBV5-1
J gene: TRBJ2-1
D gene: TRBD2
CDR3 DNA: TGCGCCAGCAGCTTGGCGGGGGGGCTTGGGAATGAGCAGTTCTTC
CDR3 protein: CASSLAGGLGNEQFF

clone size: .
V gene: TRBV28
J gene: TRBJ1-2
D gene: TRBD1
CDR3 DNA: TGTGCCAGCAGTCGAGGGGGCACTGACCTATATGGCTACACCTTC
CDR3 protein: CASSRGGTDLYGYTF

clone size: .
V gene: TRBV6-4
J gene: TRBJ2-2
D gene: .
CDR3 DNA: TGTGCCAGCAGTGACTCTAGCGGGAACACCGGGGAGCTGTTTTTT
CDR3 protein: CASSDSSGNTGELFF

clone size: .
V gene: TRBV5-6
J gene: TRBJ1-5
D gene: TRBD1
CDR3 DNA: TGTGCCAGCAGCTTAAATAGTGGACAGGGCGGGCAGCCCCAGCATTTT
CDR3 protein: CASSLNSGQGGQPQHF

clone size: .
V gene: TRBV13
J gene: TRBJ2-5
D gene: TRBD1
CDR3 DNA: TGTGCCAGCAGCTTGGACAGGAAGCAGACCCAGTACTTC
CDR3 protein: CASSLDRKQTQYF

clone size: .
V gene: TRBV7-9
J gene: TRBJ2-7
D gene: .
CDR3 DNA: TGTGCCAGCAGCCCGGCGAGGGTTTATAGGTGGGAGCAGTACTTC
CDR3 protein: CASSPARVYRWEQYF

clone size: .
V gene: TRBV19
J gene: TRBJ2-6
D gene: TRBD2
CDR3 DNA: TGTGCCAGTAGTAAGTGGGAGGGCCATGGGGCCAACGTCCTGACTTTC
CDR3 protein: CASSKWEGHGANVLTF

clone size: .
V gene: TRBV2
J gene: TRBJ1-1
D gene: .
CDR3 DNA: TGTGCCAGCAGCCCGGACACTGAAGCTTTCTTT
CDR3 protein: CASSPDTEAFF

clone size: .
V gene: TRBV7-2
J gene: TRBJ2-2
D gene: TRBD2
CDR3 DNA: TGTGCCAGCAGCTTAGCGAGACTAGCGGCGAACACCGGGGAGCTGTTTTTT
CDR3 protein: CASSLARLAANTGELFF

clone size: .
V gene: TRBV9
J gene: TRBJ1-4
D gene: .
CDR3 DNA: TGTGCCAGCAGCGCCCTACAGGGAATAGGCGAAAAACTGTTTTTT
CDR3 protein: CASSALQGIGEKLFF

clone size: .
V gene: TRBV4-1
J gene: TRBJ2-7
D gene: .
CDR3 DNA: TGCGCCAGCAGCCAAGCTAGGGAGTACGAGCAGTACTTC
CDR3 protein: CASSQAREYEQYF

clone size: few
V gene: TRBV4-1
J gene: TRBJ2-7
D gene: .
CDR3 DNA: TGCGCCAGCAGCCTTGACAGGCTGAACGAGCAGTACTTC
CDR3 protein: CASSLDRLNEQYF

clone size: .
V gene: TRBV27
J gene: TRBJ1-2
D gene: .
CDR3 DNA: TGTGCCAGCAGTGCGGGGACCTTCAACTATGGCTACACCTTC
CDR3 protein: CASSAGTFNYGYTF

clone size: .
V gene: TRBV9
J gene: TRBJ1-2
D gene: TRBD1
CDR3 DNA: TGTGCCAGCAGCGTAGAATGGGACAGGGGGCCGGATGGCTACACCTTC
CDR3 protein: CASSVEWDRGPDGYTF

clone size: .
V gene: TRBV9
J gene: TRBJ2-1
D gene: .
CDR3 DNA: TGTGCCAGCAGCGTAATCCCGGGAGCTAGCGATGAGCAGTTCTTC
CDR3 protein: CASSVIPGASDEQFF

clone size: .
V gene: TRBV6-1
J gene: TRBJ2-7
D gene: .
CDR3 DNA: TGTGCCAGCAACTGGCAGGCTTACGAGCAGTACTTC
CDR3 protein: CASNWQAYEQYF

clone size: .
V gene: TRBV15
J gene: TRBJ1-5
D gene: TRBD1
CDR3 DNA: TGTGCCACCAGCCGGGACAGCCAGCCCCAGCATTTT
CDR3 protein: CATSRDSQPQHF

clone size: .
V gene: TRBV18
J gene: TRBJ2-2
D gene: .
CDR3 DNA: TGTGCCAGCTCACTCTATACCCCGGGGAACACCGGGGAGCTGTTTTTT
CDR3 protein: CASSLYTPGNTGELFF

clone size: many
V gene: TRBV6-1
J gene: TRBJ1-5
D gene: .
CDR3 DNA: TGTGCCAGCAGTGGGGCAGTAGGGGGTTATAGCAATCAGCCCCAGCATTTT
CDR3 protein: CASSGAVGGYSNQPQHF

clone size: .
V gene: TRBV13
J gene: TRBJ2-5
D gene: .
CDR3 DNA: TGTGCCAGCAGCTTAGGGGGTCCGGGAGAGGGAGAGACCCAGTACTTC
CDR3 protein: CASSLGGPGEGETQYF

clone size: .
V gene: TRBV7-2
J gene: TRBJ1-1
D gene: .
CDR3 DNA: TGTGCCAGCAGCTTACAGGGTCCTGAAGCTTTCTTT
CDR3 protein: CASSLQGPEAFF

clone size: .
V gene: TRBV27
J gene: TRBJ2-7
D gene: .
CDR3 DNA: TGTGCCAGCAGTTTTCTGGTCAGGGTACACGAGCAGTACTTC
CDR3 protein: CASSFLVRVHEQYF

clone size: .
V gene: TRBV2
J gene: TRBJ1-5
D gene: .
CDR3 DNA: TGTGCCAGCAGCCCACAGGGCTACAATCAGCCCCAGCATTTT
CDR3 protein: CASSPQGYNQPQHF

clone size: once
V gene: TRBV28
J gene: TRBJ2-1
D gene: .
CDR3 DNA: TGTGCCAGCAGTTCAGACTCCTACAATGAGCAGTTCTTC
CDR3 protein: CASSSDSYNEQFF